This is a list of T cell receptor beta chains from one sample in a study of T cell clones after liver transplantation. The protocol was immunoSEQ multiplex PCR, while the TCRdb copy is restricted to in-frame clones and leaves out a portion. The data show roughly 51,000 clones, about 67% seen once. The sample here was CD4+ T cells from blood, taken approximately 54 months after liver transplant. These receptors came from a human patient who received a liver transplant. Some of these T cells may belong to the graft donor. The CDR3 runs from the conserved cysteine through the conserved F or W. The D gene is left open where the match is weak. The size of a clone is reported for some rows only, either as once, few or many, or as a class for expanded clones.

v_gene,abundance,d_gene,j_gene,CDR3aa,CDR3nt
TRBV16,few,NA,TRBJ1-6,CASSQRRDKSSPLHF,TGTGCCAGCAGCCAAAGGAGAGATAAATCCTCACCCCTCCACTTT
TRBV28,NA,TRBD1,TRBJ1-2,CASSLGEKTGSLF,TGTGCCAGCAGTTTGGGGGAAAAGACAGGGTCCCTCTTC
TRBV28,NA,NA,TRBJ1-6,CASPPPGTIGNSPLHF,TGTGCCAGCCCCCCCCCAGGGACAATCGGCAATTCACCCCTCCACTTT
TRBV7-8,NA,NA,TRBJ1-1,CASLPPGSWVPMNTEAFF,TGTGCCAGCCTCCCCCCAGGCAGTTGGGTACCTATGAACACTGAAGCTTTCTTT
TRBV9,NA,TRBD2,TRBJ2-1,CASSVDSGGATYNEQFF,TGTGCCAGCAGCGTTGATAGCGGGGGGGCTACATACAATGAGCAGTTCTTC
TRBV4-2,NA,TRBD1,TRBJ2-7,CASSAGQGEYEQYF,TGTGCCAGCAGCGCGGGACAGGGAGAGTACGAGCAGTACTTC
TRBV27,once,NA,TRBJ1-4,CASSLIWQGGIEKLFF,TGTGCCAGCAGTTTAATTTGGCAGGGCGGGATTGAAAAACTGTTTTTT
TRBV21-1,NA,NA,TRBJ2-7,CASSNPMLEYF,TGTGCCAGCAGCAATCCTATGTTGGAGTACTTC
TRBV14,NA,NA,TRBJ1-2,CASSPGGGNYGYTF,TGTGCCAGCAGCCCGGGCGGGGGTAACTATGGCTACACCTTC
TRBV5-1,NA,TRBD2,TRBJ2-2,CASSPGTSGAQFPTGELFF,TGCGCCAGCAGCCCCGGGACTAGCGGGGCCCAATTTCCCACCGGGGAGCTGTTTTTT
TRBV7-2,NA,NA,TRBJ2-7,CASSPNGGASSYEQYF,TGTGCCAGCAGTCCAAACGGCGGGGCGAGCTCCTACGAGCAGTACTTC
TRBV7-2,few,NA,TRBJ1-2,CASSLKGGLTYGYTF,TGTGCCAGCAGCTTAAAGGGGGGGCTTACCTATGGCTACACCTTC
TRBV11-3,NA,TRBD1,TRBJ2-1,CASSLFGGTGFNEQFF,TGTGCCAGCAGCTTATTTGGTGGGACAGGGTTTAATGAGCAGTTCTTC
TRBV23-1,NA,NA,TRBJ1-5,CASRQGATTRNQPQHF,TGCGCCAGCAGGCAAGGTGCGACCACACGCAATCAGCCCCAGCATTTT
TRBV14,NA,NA,TRBJ1-5,CASSPGAGQPQHF,TGTGCCAGCAGCCCAGGGGCCGGTCAGCCCCAGCATTTT
TRBV10-3,NA,NA,TRBJ1-3,CAISDIGVRGNTIYF,TGTGCCATCAGTGATATAGGGGTTCGGGGGAACACCATATATTTT